One and the same sample provided the 24 T cell receptor beta chains below, sequenced in a study of identical twins. TCRdb re-called the 5' RACE reads with MiXCR, one entry per CDR3 protein. This table has approximately 150,000 distinct CDR3 sequences, 3.5% appearing once. Input material: memory T cells sorted from blood. The origin of the receptors is a man younger than 30 in good health.

This clonotype was seen repeatedly, ten times or more. The chain is built from TRBV3-1 and TRBJ2-5; D may be TRBD1 or TRBD2 (5 bases each). The CDR3 sequence is 12 residues long. The germline CDR1 and CDR2 sequences are LGHDT and YNNKEL (reference sequence). V was shortened by 4 bases and J by 7 bases, with 10 bases between the two germline ends. CDR3 in DNA: TGTGCCAGCAGCCCCTTTGGGGGGACCCAGTACTTC. It encodes CASSPFGGTQYF.

This clonotype was observed at least ten times. CDR3 DNA sequence: TGTGCCAGCATCCTAAGTGGTTTATCGGGAAACACCATATATTTT. Encoded protein: CASILSGLSGNTIYF. This chain connects TRBV12-3 or TRBV12-4 to TRBJ1-3; the D is unclear. V lost 7 bases and J 4 bases, leaving 17 bases between the germline ends. The CDR3 consists of 15 residues.

This clonotype occurred many times. The V call is TRBV5-4, the J call TRBJ2-7; 8 bases align to TRBD2. The CDR3 has 16 amino acids. The ends lost 4 bases at V and 2 bases at J; junction bases unmatched: 11. Germline loops: CDR1 SGHNT, CDR2 YYREEE (reference sequence). CDR3 DNA: TGTGCCAGCAGCCTGAATTTAGCGGGAAGGGCCTACGAGCAGTACTTC. It yields the protein CASSLNLAGRAYEQYF. Full variable domain (rest looked up from reference TRBV5-4 and TRBJ2-7): ETGVTQSPTHLIKTRGQQVTLRCSSQSGHNTVSWYQQALGQGPQFIFQYYREEENGRGNFPPRFSGLQFPNYSSELNVNALELDDSALYLCASSLNLAGRAYEQYFGPGTRLTVT.

This clonotype has ten or more counts. A junction end diverges from the germline sequence, so it may reflect a read error. This sequence joins TRBV7-2 and TRBJ2-7; tentatively, D is TRBD2 (6 bases). The germline V gene has CDR1 SGHTA and CDR2 FQGNSA. The length of the CDR3 is 14 residues. CDR3 DNA sequence: TGTGCCAGCAGTTTAGCGGAAGGGGCCTACGAGCAGTACTTC. Protein product: CASSLAEGAYEQYF.

Many counts were recorded for this clonotype. The rearrangement uses TRBV12-3 or TRBV12-4 and TRBJ2-1; a weak D match, TRBD2 (5 bases). V was trimmed by 7 bases and J by 3 bases, leaving 16 bases between them. The CDR3 is made up of 15 amino acids. Here the CDR3 DNA reads TGTGCCAGCAACTTGGACGAACGGGGCTACAATGAGCAGTTCTTC. Its protein product is CASNLDERGYNEQFF.

This rearrangement joins TRBV2 to TRBJ1-2; 7 nucleotides align to TRBD1. CDR1 SNHLY and CDR2 FYNNEI come from the germline V gene. With V trimmed by 7 bases and J by 1 base, 6 bases remained unmatched. There are 14 residues in the CDR3. The CDR3 spells CASKGQRFNYGYTF. In DNA, the CDR3 is TGTGCCAGCAAGGGACAGAGATTTAACTATGGCTACACCTTC.

In this sample, this clonotype turned up many times. A junction end diverges from the germline sequence, so it may reflect a read error. The CDR3 region is CASSLATADEQYF. The CDR3 nucleotides read TGTGCCAGCAGTTTAGCCACCGCGGACGAGCAGTACTTC. This chain joins TRBV7-9 and TRBJ2-7, with no clear D. The CDR3 sequence is 13 residues long. Germline V CDR1 and CDR2: SEHNR, FQNEAQ (reference sequence).

V is TRBV7-3 and J is TRBJ2-3, with TRBD2 matching over 11 bases. After removal of 3 bases from V and 0 bases from J, the junction contained 2 bases not matched to a gene. Germline CDR1 SGHTA, CDR2 FQGTGA. The CDR3 runs to 16 residues. This CDR3 reads CASSLRLAGSTDTQYF. CDR3 DNA: TGTGCCAGCAGCTTGAGACTAGCGGGGAGCACAGATACGCAGTATTTT.

This clonotype was counted ten times or more. This rearrangement joins TRBV7-9 to TRBJ1-1; 10 nucleotides match TRBD1. Germline V lookup: CDR1 SEHNR, CDR2 FQNEAQ (reference sequence). This CDR3 is built from 17 residues. V lost 5 bases to trimming and J lost 5 bases; unmatched junction nucleotides: 14. Here the CDR3 DNA reads TGTGCCAGCAGCAACCCCCCGGTCGGGACAGGGGTTACTGAAGCTTTCTTT. As protein: CASSNPPVGTGVTEAFF.

The chain joins TRBV28 to TRBJ2-3; 9 bases map to TRBD2. The CDR3 consists of 17 residues. The V gene's germline CDR1 is MDHEN and CDR2 SYDVKM. V was clipped by 5 bases and J by 1 base; unmatched bases: 10. The CDR3 loop is CASSPNSWTSGTDTQYF. CDR3 sequence (DNA): TGTGCCAGCAGTCCAAACTCCTGGACTAGCGGCACAGATACGCAGTATTTT.

This clonotype was seen repeatedly, ten times or more. The chain uses TRBV20-1 and TRBJ2-3; 8 bases line up with TRBD2. Per germline, CDR1 DFQATT and CDR2 SNEGSKA (reference sequence). This CDR3 is 11 amino acids long. V lost 3 bases and J lost 14; bases outside the gene matches: 7. The CDR3 DNA is TGCAGTGCTAGCGGGGGGGCCACCGGGTATTTT. Protein: CSASGGATGYF.

In its sample, this clonotype was seen many times. The chain carries TRBV10-2 and TRBJ1-5; 10 nucleotides align to TRBD1. V lost 5 bases and J lost 6; bases outside the gene matches: 7. The CDR3 spans 15 residues. Germline V gene data show CDR1 as WSHSY and CDR2 as SAAADI. The CDR3 coding sequence is TGCGCCAGCAGTCCCGGGACAGGGGAGGCTCAGCCCCAGCATTTT. Its translation: CASSPGTGEAQPQHF.

There are many counts of this clonotype. The chain joins TRBV20-1 to TRBJ1-1, with a weak D call TRBD1 (6 bases). Trimming shortened V by 1 base and J by 3 bases, and 12 bases separated the two germline ends. The CDR3 has 14 residues. CDR1 is DFQATT, CDR2 SNEGSKA, per germline (reference sequence). In DNA form, the CDR3 reads TGCAGTGCTAGAGTAACAGGGTGGGACACTGAAGCTTTCTTT. The encoded protein is CSARVTGWDTEAFF.

This clonotype was seen repeatedly, ten times or more. The rearrangement uses TRBV27 and TRBJ2-7; D uncertain. This CDR3 comprises 11 residues. Per germline, CDR1 MNHEY and CDR2 SMNVEV (reference sequence). V lost 2 bases and J lost 9, with 8 bases in between. CDR3 region: CASSLGNGQYF. DNA of the CDR3: TGTGCCAGCAGTTTAGGGAACGGGCAGTACTTC.

In its sample, this clonotype was seen many times. This rearrangement joins TRBV29-1 to TRBJ1-1; the match to TRBD1 covers 7 bases. CDR3 length equals 17 residues. Looked up from germline, CDR1 is SQVTM and CDR2 is ANQGSEA. Trimming removed 8 bases from V and 1 base from J; junction bases left unmatched: 19. In DNA, the CDR3 is TGCAGCATACGAGATTTAGGGGGCCAAACGTCGAACACTGAAGCTTTCTTT. Its protein is CSIRDLGGQTSNTEAFF.

There are many counts of this clonotype. V is TRBV7-2 and J is TRBJ2-5, with TRBD2 matching over 8 bases. CDR3 size: 14 residues. Trimming took 5 bases from V and 3 from J; bases not matched to a gene: 5. CDR1 is SGHTA and CDR2 is FQGNSA in the germline V gene. CDR3 sequence: CASSLHSGKETQYF. CDR3 in DNA: TGTGCCAGCAGCCTGCATAGCGGGAAAGAGACCCAGTACTTC.

This clonotype was counted ten times or more. This rearrangement joins TRBV12-3 or TRBV12-4 to TRBJ2-4, with 9 positions matching TRBD1. The CDR3 spans 15 residues. J lost 4 bases, V lost 5 bases, and 6 bases had no gene match. CDR3 DNA sequence: TGTGCCAGCAGTACCACCGGGACAGGGAAAAACATTCAGTACTTC. It yields the protein CASSTTGTGKNIQYF.

This clonotype was observed at least ten times. This chain joins TRBV4-1 and TRBJ2-7, with D hard to call. Trimming shortened V by 0 bases and J by 6 bases, and 6 bases separated the two germline ends. There are 12 residues in the CDR3. Germline V gene sequence: CDR1 MGHRA, CDR2 YSYEKL. CDR3 residues: CASSQDAFEQYV. The CDR3 DNA sequence: TGCGCCAGCAGCCAAGATGCGTTCGAGCAGTACGTC.

This clonotype was observed at least ten times. V and J are TRBV20-1 and TRBJ2-1, with a weak D call TRBD2 (6 bases). The CDR3 runs to 14 residues. Germline V lookup: CDR1 DFQATT, CDR2 SNEGSKA (reference sequence). V was shortened by 0 bases and J by 9 bases, with 15 bases between the two germline ends. The DNA of the CDR3 is TGCAGTGCTAGAGAGGGCGGCGGGGTGGGTGAGCAGTTCTTC. Translation: CSAREGGGVGEQFF.

This clonotype showed up many times. The chain is built from TRBV7-8 and TRBJ1-1; D remains ambiguous. The CDR3 has 14 residues. The germline gives CDR1 SGHVS, CDR2 FQNEAQ. The V end was cut by 6 bases, the J end by 2 bases, with 13 bases between. The DNA of the CDR3 is TGTGCCAGCAGTCTGCAGACTGGCAACACTGAAGCTTTCTTT. This encodes CASSLQTGNTEAFF.

This clonotype turned up a few times. The rearrangement uses TRBV5-1 and TRBJ2-1; 9 nucleotides align to TRBD2. V shed 0 bases and J 7 bases; nucleotides not matched to a gene: 8. The CDR3 is 16 amino acids. Looked up from germline, CDR1 is SGHRS and CDR2 is YFSETQ. The CDR3: CASSLGAGGPSNEQFF. CDR3 nucleotides: TGCGCCAGCAGCTTGGGGGCGGGAGGGCCGTCTAATGAGCAGTTCTTC. The whole variable domain, filled in from reference TRBV5-1 and TRBJ2-1, reads KAGVTQTPRYLIKTRGQQVTLSCSPISGHRSVSWYQQTPGQGLQFLFEYFSETQRNKGNFPGRFSGRQFSNSRSEMNVSTLELGDSALYLCASSLGAGGPSNEQFFGPGTRLTVL.

Ten or more counts support this clonotype. This rearrangement joins TRBV5-1 to TRBJ1-2; 8 bases are shared with TRBD1. Germline V gives CDR1 SGHRS, CDR2 YFSETQ. The CDR3 length is 15 residues. Losses at the gene ends were 4 bases for V and 4 bases for J; bases not matched to a gene: 9. The CDR3 reads CASSPGTGRGYGYTF. DNA of the CDR3: TGCGCCAGCAGCCCCGGGACAGGTCGTGGCTATGGCTACACCTTC. Using reference TRBV5-1 and TRBJ1-2 for the parts outside the CDR3, the full variable domain is KAGVTQTPRYLIKTRGQQVTLSCSPISGHRSVSWYQQTPGQGLQFLFEYFSETQRNKGNFPGRFSGRQFSNSRSEMNVSTLELGDSALYLCASSPGTGRGYGYTFGSGTRLTVV.

The table lists this clonotype with many counts. The CDR3 sequence is CSGRWETEAFF. The DNA for the CDR3 is TGCAGCGGGAGGTGGGAGACTGAAGCTTTCTTT. The chain employs TRBV29-1 and TRBJ1-1; D uncertain. This CDR3 spans 11 amino acids. V was trimmed by 7 bases and J by 5 bases, leaving 11 bases between them. Germline CDR1 SQVTM, CDR2 ANQGSEA.

This clonotype was picked up many times. The chain uses TRBV20-1 and TRBJ2-5, with TRBD1 matching 7 bases. Looked up from germline, CDR1 is DFQATT and CDR2 is SNEGSKA (reference sequence). The CDR3 sequence is 14 residues long. The V gene end was trimmed by 4 bases and the J gene end by 1 base; junction bases not matched to a gene: 6. The CDR3 sequence: CSATGRDSQETQYF. CDR3 nucleotide sequence: TGCAGTGCTACCGGCCGGGACAGCCAAGAGACCCAGTACTTC.